Listed here are 4 T cell receptor beta chains from one sample, sequenced in a study of T cell responses to AZD1222 COVID-19 vaccine. Method: immunoSEQ multiplex PCR; TCRdb's copy keeps in-frame clones and lacks some. The data hold about 140,000 clones, with around nine tenths observed a single time. Sample: peripheral blood, taken 28 days after the second AZD1222 dose. The receptors were gathered from an adult who received the AZD1222 COVID-19 vaccine.

The rearrangement uses TRBV7-8 and TRBJ2-7; TRBD1 matches at 8 bases. Unmatched junction bases numbered 5, after V lost 0 bases and J lost 4 bases. This CDR3 has 15 residues. The germline V gene has CDR1 SGHVS and CDR2 FQNEAQ. DNA for the CDR3: TGTGCCAGCAGCTTAGCCCGGACAGGGAATTACGAGCAGTACTTC. Translation gives CASSLARTGNYEQYF.

The J gene is TRBJ2-7, the V gene TRBV9; 8 bases align to TRBD1. The germline V gene has CDR1 SGDLS and CDR2 YYNGEE. The CDR3 covers 14 residues. Trimming at V came to 0 bases and at J to 7 bases, leaving 6 bases not matched to a gene. CDR3 sequence (DNA): TGTGCCAGCAGCGTAGAGACAGGGGTTATGGAGCAGTACTTC. The encoded protein is CASSVETGVMEQYF.

This clone was picked up one time. This rearrangement joins TRBV20-1 to TRBJ2-7, with 9 bases that match TRBD2. The CDR3 covers 14 residues. Germline-derived CDR1 and CDR2 are DFQATT and SNEGSKA (reference sequence). J gave up 2 bases and V 3 bases, and 5 bases lay outside the gene matches. In nucleotides, the CDR3 is TGCAGTGCTAGTCGGACTAGCGACCCCTACGAGCAGTACTTC. Residues: CSASRTSDPYEQYF.

The chain links TRBV11-3 to TRBJ2-3; 8 bases map to TRBD1. The CDR3 runs to 15 residues. The V gene's germline CDR1 is SGHNT and CDR2 YENEEA. After removal of 4 bases from V and 3 bases from J, the junction contained 6 bases not matched to a gene. CDR3 DNA sequence: TGTGCCAGCAGCTCAGGGGGCTTTAGTACAGATACGCAGTATTTT. Translated, it gives CASSSGGFSTDTQYF.